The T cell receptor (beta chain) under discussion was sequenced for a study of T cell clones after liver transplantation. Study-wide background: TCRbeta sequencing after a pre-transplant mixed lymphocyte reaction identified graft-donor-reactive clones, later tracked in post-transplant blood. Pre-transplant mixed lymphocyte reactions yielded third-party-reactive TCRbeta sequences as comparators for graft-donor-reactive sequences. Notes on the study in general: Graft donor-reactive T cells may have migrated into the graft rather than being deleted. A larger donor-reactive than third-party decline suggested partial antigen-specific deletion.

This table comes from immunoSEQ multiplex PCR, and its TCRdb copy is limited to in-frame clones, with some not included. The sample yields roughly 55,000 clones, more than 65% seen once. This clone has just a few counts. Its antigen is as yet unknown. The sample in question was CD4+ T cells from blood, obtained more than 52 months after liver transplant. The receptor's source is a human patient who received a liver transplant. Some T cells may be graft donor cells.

The CDR3 DNA sequence: TGCGCCAGCAGCTCACCGAGCGGGGGGGCCTACAATGAGCAGTTCTTC. Its protein is CASSSPSGGAYNEQFF. The genes are TRBV4-1 and TRBJ2-1, with 10 bases aligning to TRBD2. This CDR3 has 16 amino acids. Germline V gene data show CDR1 as MGHRA and CDR2 as YSYEKL. Trimming took 5 bases from V and 2 from J; bases not matched to a gene: 6.